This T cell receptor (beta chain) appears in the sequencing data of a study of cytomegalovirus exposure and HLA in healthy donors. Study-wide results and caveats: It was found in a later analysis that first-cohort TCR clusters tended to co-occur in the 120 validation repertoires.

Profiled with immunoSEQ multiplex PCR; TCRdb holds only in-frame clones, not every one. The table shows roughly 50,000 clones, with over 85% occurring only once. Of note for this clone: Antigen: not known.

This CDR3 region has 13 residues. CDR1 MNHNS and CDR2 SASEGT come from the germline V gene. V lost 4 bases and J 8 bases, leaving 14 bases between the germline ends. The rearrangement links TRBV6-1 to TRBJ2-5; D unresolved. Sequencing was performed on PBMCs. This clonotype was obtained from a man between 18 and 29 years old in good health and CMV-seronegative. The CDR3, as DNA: TGTGCCAGCAGTGTTGTCCGCGTAAATACCCAGTACTTC. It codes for CASSVVRVNTQYF.